This T cell receptor beta chain was identified during a study of siplizumab effects on memory and regulatory T cells. Regarding the study as a whole: A major contribution to the alloresponse seemed to be made by naive T cells, which seemed more diverse than memory cells.

As for this clone: What it recognizes is unknown.

Clones were sequenced by immunoSEQ multiplex PCR, and TCRdb holds only the in-frame ones, with some missing. The sample includes some 100,000 clones, approximately 93% of them seen just once. V shed 3 bases, J shed 0 bases, and the junction held 4 bases outside the gene matches. CDR1 and CDR2 from the germline V gene are SEHNR and FQNEAQ (reference sequence). This CDR3 is 15 amino acids long. This TCR was sampled from a human donor in good health. The specimen sequenced was CD8+ T cells sorted from blood. The V and J genes are TRBV7-9 and TRBJ2-7; 8 bases are a match to TRBD1. The CDR3 spells CASSFSDRASYEQYF. The CDR3 region has the DNA TGTGCCAGCAGCTTCTCGGACAGGGCCTCCTACGAGCAGTACTTC.